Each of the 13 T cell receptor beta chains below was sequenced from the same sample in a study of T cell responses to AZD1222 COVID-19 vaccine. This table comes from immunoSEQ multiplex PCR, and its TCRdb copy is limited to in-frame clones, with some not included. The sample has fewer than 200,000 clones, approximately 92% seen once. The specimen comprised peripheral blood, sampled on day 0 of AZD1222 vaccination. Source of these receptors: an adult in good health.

The CDR3 loop is CASSLRAVSNQPQHF. For the CDR3, the DNA is TGTGCCAGCAGTTTGCGGGCAGTTAGCAATCAGCCCCAGCATTTT. The rearrangement uses TRBV27 and TRBJ1-5, with D hard to call. CDR1 is MNHEY and CDR2 is SMNVEV in the germline V gene (reference sequence). V dropped 3 bases and J dropped 0 bases, with 9 bases sitting between them. This CDR3 is built from 15 residues.

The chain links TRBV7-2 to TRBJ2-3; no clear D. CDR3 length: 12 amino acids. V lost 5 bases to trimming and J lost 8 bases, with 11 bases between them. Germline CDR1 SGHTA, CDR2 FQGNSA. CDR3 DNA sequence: TGTGCCAGCAGCACGACCGAGTTTACGCAGTATTTT. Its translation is CASSTTEFTQYF.

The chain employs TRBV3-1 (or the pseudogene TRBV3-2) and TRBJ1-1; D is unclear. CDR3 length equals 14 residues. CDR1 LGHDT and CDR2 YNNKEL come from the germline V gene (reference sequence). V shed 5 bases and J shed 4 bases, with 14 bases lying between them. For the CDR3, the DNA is TGTGCCAGCAGCTCCGGACCTCTTGGCACTGAAGCTTTCTTT. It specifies CASSSGPLGTEAFF.

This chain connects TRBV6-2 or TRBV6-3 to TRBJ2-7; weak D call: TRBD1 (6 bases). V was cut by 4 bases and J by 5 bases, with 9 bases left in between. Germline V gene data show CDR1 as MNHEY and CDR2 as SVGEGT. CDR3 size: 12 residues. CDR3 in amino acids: CASSSTGNEQYV. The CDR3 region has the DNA TGTGCCAGCAGTTCTACAGGGAACGAGCAGTACGTC.

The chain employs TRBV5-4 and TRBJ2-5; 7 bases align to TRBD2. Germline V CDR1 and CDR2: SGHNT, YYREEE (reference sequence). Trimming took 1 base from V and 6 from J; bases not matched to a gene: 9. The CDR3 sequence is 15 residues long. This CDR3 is CASSLQGGSVKTQYF. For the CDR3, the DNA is TGTGCCAGCAGCTTGCAAGGCGGGAGCGTGAAGACCCAGTACTTC.

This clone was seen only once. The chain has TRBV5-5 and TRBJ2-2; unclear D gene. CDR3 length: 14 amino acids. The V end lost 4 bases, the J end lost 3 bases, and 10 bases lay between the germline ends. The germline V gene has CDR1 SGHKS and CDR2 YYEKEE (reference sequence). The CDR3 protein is CASSRTVDTGELFF. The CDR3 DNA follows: TGTGCCAGCAGCCGAACTGTCGACACCGGGGAGCTGTTTTTT.

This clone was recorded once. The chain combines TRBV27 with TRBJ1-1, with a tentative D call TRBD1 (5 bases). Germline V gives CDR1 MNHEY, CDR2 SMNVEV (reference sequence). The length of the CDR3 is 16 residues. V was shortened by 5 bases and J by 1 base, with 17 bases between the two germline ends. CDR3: CASSPQAGWGNTEAFF. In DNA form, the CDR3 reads TGTGCCAGCAGTCCACAGGCAGGGTGGGGGAACACTGAAGCTTTCTTT.

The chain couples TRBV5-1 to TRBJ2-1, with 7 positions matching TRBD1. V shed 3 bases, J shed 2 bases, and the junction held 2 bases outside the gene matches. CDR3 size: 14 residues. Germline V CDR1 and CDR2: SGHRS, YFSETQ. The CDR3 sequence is CASSSTGTYNEQFF. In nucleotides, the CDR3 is TGCGCCAGCAGCTCGACAGGGACCTACAATGAGCAGTTCTTC.

The CDR3 reads CATTGGGRDTQYF. The CDR3 coding sequence is TGTGCCACGACCGGAGGAGGGAGGGATACGCAGTATTTT. The gene calls are TRBV3-1 (or the pseudogene TRBV3-2) and TRBJ2-3, with D possibly matching TRBD2 (6 bases). The germline V gene encodes CDR1 LGHDT and CDR2 YNNKEL (reference sequence). CDR3 length: 13 residues. V was trimmed by 10 bases and J by 6 bases, leaving 17 bases between them.

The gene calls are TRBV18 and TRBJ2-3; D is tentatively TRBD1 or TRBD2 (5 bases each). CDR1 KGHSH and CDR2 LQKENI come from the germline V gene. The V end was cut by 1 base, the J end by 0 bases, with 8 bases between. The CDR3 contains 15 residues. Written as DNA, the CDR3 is TGTGCCAGCTCACCACGAGGGGCTAGCACAGATACGCAGTATTTT. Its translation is CASSPRGASTDTQYF.

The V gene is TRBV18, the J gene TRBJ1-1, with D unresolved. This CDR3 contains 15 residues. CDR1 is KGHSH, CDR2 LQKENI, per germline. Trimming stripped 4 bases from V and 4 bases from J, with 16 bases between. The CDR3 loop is CASSQSEGVATEAFF. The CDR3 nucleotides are TGTGCCAGCTCACAGTCAGAGGGTGTTGCCACTGAAGCTTTCTTT.

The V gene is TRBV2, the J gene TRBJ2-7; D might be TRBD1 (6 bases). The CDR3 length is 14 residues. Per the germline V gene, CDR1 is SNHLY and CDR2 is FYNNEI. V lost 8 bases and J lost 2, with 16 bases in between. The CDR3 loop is CASQRQAPTYEQYF. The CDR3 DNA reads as TGTGCCAGCCAAAGACAGGCGCCTACCTACGAGCAGTACTTC. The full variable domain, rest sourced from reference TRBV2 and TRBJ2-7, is EPEVTQTPSHQVTQMGQEVILRCVPISNHLYFYWYRQILGQKVEFLVSFYNNEISEKSEIFDDQFSVERPDGSNFTLKIRSTKLEDSAMYFCASQRQAPTYEQYFGPGTRLTVT.

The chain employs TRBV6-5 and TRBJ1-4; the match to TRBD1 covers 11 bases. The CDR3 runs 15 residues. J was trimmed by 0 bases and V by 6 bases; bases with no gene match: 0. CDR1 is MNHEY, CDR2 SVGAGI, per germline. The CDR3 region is CASRGQGATNEKLFF. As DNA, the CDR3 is TGTGCCAGCAGGGGACAGGGGGCAACTAATGAAAAACTGTTTTTT.